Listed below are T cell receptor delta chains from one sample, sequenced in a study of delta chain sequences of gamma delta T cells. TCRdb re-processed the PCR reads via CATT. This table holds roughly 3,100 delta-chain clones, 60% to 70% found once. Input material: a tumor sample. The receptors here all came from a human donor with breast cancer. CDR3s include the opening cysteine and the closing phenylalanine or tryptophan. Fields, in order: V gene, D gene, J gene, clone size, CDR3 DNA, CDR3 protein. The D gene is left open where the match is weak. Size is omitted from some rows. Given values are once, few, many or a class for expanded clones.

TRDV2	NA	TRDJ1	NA	TGTGCCTTTTCCCCCGCTGGGACATACGCCGATAAACTCATCTTT	CAFSPAGTYADKLIF
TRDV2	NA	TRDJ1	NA	TGTGCCGGTGACAACGTGTCAAGGGAGGGGCAGAGACCTTACACCGATAAACTCATCTTT	CAGDNVSREGQRPYTDKLIF
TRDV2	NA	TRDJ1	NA	TGTGCCTGTGACACCGTGTCGCAGTACACCGATAAACTCATCTTT	CACDTVSQYTDKLIF
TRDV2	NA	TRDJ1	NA	TGTGCCTGTGACACCGTCTCATCTGGGGAACCGACCGATAAACTCATCTTT	CACDTVSSGEPTDKLIF
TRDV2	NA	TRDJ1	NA	TGTGCCTGTGACACCGTGACAATGAAGGGTGACCGACTTTACACCGATAAACTCATCTTT	CACDTVTMKGDRLYTDKLIF
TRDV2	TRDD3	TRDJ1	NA	TGTGCCTGTGACTTACTTGTAGTGACGGATACGTATTCCGATAAACTCATCTTT	CACDLLVVTDTYSDKLIF
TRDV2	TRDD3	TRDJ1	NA	TGTGCCTTTGACACACTTCTGTGGGATACCACCGATAAACTCATCTTT	CAFDTLLWDTTDKLIF
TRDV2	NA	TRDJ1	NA	TGTGCCTGTGACGTTCTTGAGGTATGGAGGGATAAACTCATCTTT	CACDVLEVWRDKLIF
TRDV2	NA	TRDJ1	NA	TGTTCCTGTGACGCAGTAGAGGATGACACAGATAAACTCATCTTT	CSCDAVEDDTDKLIF
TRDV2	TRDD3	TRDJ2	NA	TGTGCCTTTGACACCGTGGGGATAACCATCGGTAATCTCTTCTTT	CAFDTVGITIGNLFF
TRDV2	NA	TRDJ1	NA	TGTGCCGGGGTCCCGCTCGGCGGGAGAGACACCGATAAACTCATCTTT	CAGVPLGGRDTDKLIF
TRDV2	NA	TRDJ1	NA	TGTTCCGGTGACGAAGGGGCTGGTGATAAGGGGAAACTCATCTTT	CSGDEGAGDKGKLIF
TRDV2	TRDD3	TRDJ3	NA	TGTGCCTGTGACACTTTTGGCGGGGGATTCTTGGACACCCGACAGATTTTTTTT	CACDTFGGGFLDTRQIFF
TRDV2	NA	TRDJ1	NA	TGTTCCTGTGACACCCTCGCATTGCGGGGGACGACCACCGATAAACTCATCTTT	CSCDTLALRGTTTDKLIF
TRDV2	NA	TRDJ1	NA	TGTGCCTGTGACACCGTTCGTCCAACTGGTGTGTTCCTCAACACCGATAAACTCATCTTT	CACDTVRPTGVFLNTDKLIF
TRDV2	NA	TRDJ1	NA	TGTGCTTGTGACGGCGTGTCAAGCGAAGGGGGGGGAACTAACACCGATAAACTCATCTTT	CACDGVSSEGGGTNTDKLIF
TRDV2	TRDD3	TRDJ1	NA	TGTGCTTGTGAACAACCGTACTGGGGGAAGAAACTCATCTTT	CACEQPYWGKKLIF
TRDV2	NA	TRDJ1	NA	TGTGCCTGTGACACCTCCGGGGAGGGACATCTCCTCACCGATAAACTCATCTTT	CACDTSGEGHLLTDKLIF
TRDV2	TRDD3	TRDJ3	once	TGTGCCTGTGACCTTGTACTGGGGGATACGGGGCACTGGGACACCCAACAGATGATTTTC	CACDLVLGDTGHWDTQQMIF
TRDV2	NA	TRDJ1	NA	TGCGCTTGCGACACCGTGCCACCCGGAAGCCGCACTGTCACCGATAAACTCATCTTT	CACDTVPPGSRTVTDKLIF
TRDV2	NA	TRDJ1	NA	TGTGCTTGTGTCTTCGTTTCTAGCGATGGTGACTGTCCTTACACCGATAAACTTTTCTTT	CACVFVSSDGDCPYTDKLFF
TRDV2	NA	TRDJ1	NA	TGTGCCTGTGACACTGTGTCAAGGGAGTGGGATCGATATTACGTCGATATACTCATCTTT	CACDTVSREWDRYYVDILIF
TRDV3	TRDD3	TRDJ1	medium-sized	TGTGCCTACTCGTTCCTTCCCCTATACTGGGGGCCTGAAAGTAGACTCATCTTT	CAYSFLPLYWGPESRLIF
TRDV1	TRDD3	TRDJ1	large	TGTGCTCTTGGAACCCAAAGCGCAGGGACTGGGGGATACGCCGGTAAACTCATCTTT	CALGTQSAGTGGYAGKLIF
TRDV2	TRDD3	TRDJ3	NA	TGTTCCTGTGACACCCTACGTTGGGGATACGCATCCTGTGACACCCGACAGATTTTTTTC	CSCDTLRWGYASCDTRQIFF
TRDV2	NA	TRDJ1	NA	TGTGCCTGTGACACCGTTGCAGAGGGCCACGATAAACTCATCTTT	CACDTVAEGHDKLIF
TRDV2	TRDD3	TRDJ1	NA	TGTGCCTGTGACACGCCCTGGGGGATCCAATCGTACACCGATAAACTCATCTTT	CACDTPWGIQSYTDKLIF
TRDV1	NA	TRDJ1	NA	TGTGCTCTTGGGGACTGTGATGCAGAACTGGTTAGGTACACCGATAAACTCATCTTT	CALGDCDAELVRYTDKLIF
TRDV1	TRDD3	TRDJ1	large	TGTGCTCTTGGGGAACTCCTCTTTCACTGGGGGGTTTTCACCGATAAACTCATCTTT	CALGELLFHWGVFTDKLIF
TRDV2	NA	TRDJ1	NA	TGTGCCTGTGACACTAGAGGCGGGGGGAGACGCGACGGTGGCGATAAACTCATCTTT	CACDTRGGGRRDGGDKLIF
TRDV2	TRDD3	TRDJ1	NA	TGTGCCTGTGACACCATAGGCTGGGGGATACGCGACGGGGTCGTTATATTTATCTTT	CACDTIGWGIRDGVVIFIF
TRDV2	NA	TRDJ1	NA	TGTGCCTGTGACACCTTGTCAAGTGAGGGAGTCAGACCTTACACCGATAAACTAATCTTT	CACDTLSSEGVRPYTDKLIF
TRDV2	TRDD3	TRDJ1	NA	TGTTCTTTTGTCATTTTACTGGGGTATCCCTCCGATAACCTCATCTTT	CSFVILLGYPSDNLIF
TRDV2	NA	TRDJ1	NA	TGTGCTCGTGGGGACGGGGCGAGGAAGGGGGACCGGCCTAAAATCGATAAACTCATCTTT	CARGDGARKGDRPKIDKLIF
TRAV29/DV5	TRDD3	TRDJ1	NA	TGTGCAGCACTCAGAACTGGGGGATACTGGCTCACAACCGATAAACTCATCTTT	CAALRTGGYWLTTDKLIF
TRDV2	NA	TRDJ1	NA	TGTGCCTGTGACACCGTGACACGCGACACCGATAAGATGATCTTC	CACDTVTRDTDKMIF
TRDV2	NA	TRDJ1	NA	TGTGCCTGTGACGTATTTGCTGAATCGTACACCGCTAAACTCCTCTTTTTT	CACDVFAESYTAKLLFF
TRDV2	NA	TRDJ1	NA	TGTGCCTGTGACTTAGTTGGTGAGAATGGGGAGGGGACCGATAAACTCATCTTT	CACDLVGENGEGTDKLIF
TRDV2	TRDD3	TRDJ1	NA	TGTGCCTGTGACAAATTGGGGGATTCAGACACCGATAAACTCATCTTT	CACDKLGDSDTDKLIF
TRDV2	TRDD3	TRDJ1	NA	TGTGCCTGTGACACCGGGGGGGATAATCACAGCGATAAACTCATCTTT	CACDTGGDNHSDKLIF
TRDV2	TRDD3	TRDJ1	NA	TGTGCCTGTGACACCGTAACTGGGGGGCCACCTTACACCGATAAACTCATCTTT	CACDTVTGGPPYTDKLIF
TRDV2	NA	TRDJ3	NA	TGTGCCCGTGGCACCCCCGCCACTAACTCGGGAGATCCGTGGGACACCCGACAGATGTTTTTC	CARGTPATNSGDPWDTRQMFF
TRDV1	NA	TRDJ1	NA	TGTGCTCTTGGGGAATTGAATCGTTACTGTGTTGATATATTCATCTTT	CALGELNRYCVDIFIF
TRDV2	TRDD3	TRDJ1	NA	TGTGCCTGTGACCCATTGGTCCCTGAGCTGGGGGATAAGGGCACCGATAAACTCATCTTT	CACDPLVPELGDKGTDKLIF
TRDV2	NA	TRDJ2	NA	TGTGCCTGTGACACCGTGTCAAGGGACGGCTACCGATCTTGCATCGATAAACTCTTCTTT	CACDTVSRDGYRSCIDKLFF
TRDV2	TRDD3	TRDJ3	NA	TGTGCCTGTGACACCTTGTCCCAGGATCGTGTGGCGGATACGCCCGTTTACACCAGACAGATGTTTTTC	CACDTLSQDRVADTPVYTRQMFF
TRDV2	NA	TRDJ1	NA	TGTGCCTGTGACGCAGGGAGGGACGACGCCGATAAACTCATCTTT	CACDAGRDDADKLIF
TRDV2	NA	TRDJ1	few	TGTGCCTGTGATATGATGGGCCTCGCCGATAAACTCATCTTT	CACDMMGLADKLIF
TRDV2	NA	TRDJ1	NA	TGTGCCTGTGATGCCCGTGGGGACCCGTACACCGATAAACTCATCTTT	CACDARGDPYTDKLIF
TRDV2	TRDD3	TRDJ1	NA	TGTGCCTGTGACACCGTGTCAAGGGAGGGGGATCGTCCTTACACCGTCATATTTATCTTT	CACDTVSREGDRPYTVIFIF
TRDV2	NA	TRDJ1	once	TGTGCCACCGAGTCAAGGGAGGGGGACCAACCTTACACCGATAAACTCATCTTT	CATESREGDQPYTDKLIF